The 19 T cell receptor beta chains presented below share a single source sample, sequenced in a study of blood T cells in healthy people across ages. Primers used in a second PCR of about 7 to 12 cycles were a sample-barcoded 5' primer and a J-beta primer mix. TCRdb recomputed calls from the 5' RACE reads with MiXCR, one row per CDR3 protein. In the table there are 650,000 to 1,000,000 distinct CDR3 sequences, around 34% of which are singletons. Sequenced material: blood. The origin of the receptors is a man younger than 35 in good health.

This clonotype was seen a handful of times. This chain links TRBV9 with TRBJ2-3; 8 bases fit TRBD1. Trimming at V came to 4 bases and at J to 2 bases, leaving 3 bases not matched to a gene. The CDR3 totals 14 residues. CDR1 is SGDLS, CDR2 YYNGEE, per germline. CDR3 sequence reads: CASSPGQDTDTQYF. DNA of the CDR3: TGTGCCAGCAGCCCGGGACAGGACACAGATACGCAGTATTTT.

The CDR3 sequence is CASSFSSPGQYRPQHF. CDR3 sequence (DNA): TGTGCCAGCAGTTTCTCCTCCCCGGGACAGTATCGGCCCCAGCATTTT. The chain carries TRBV12-3 or TRBV12-4 and TRBJ1-5; 7 nucleotides line up with TRBD1. V lost 3 bases to trimming and J lost 9 bases; unmatched junction nucleotides: 14. The CDR3 covers 16 residues.

Written as DNA, the CDR3 is TGTGCCAGCAGTTACGGGGCCGCCAGCGGGACCCAGTACTTC. Its protein product is CASSYGAASGTQYF. The rearrangement joins TRBV6-5 to TRBJ2-7, with D possibly being TRBD1 or TRBD2 (5 bases each). The J call may be in error: the DNA end matches TRBJ2-5 better. Germline V gene lookup returns CDR1 MNHEY and CDR2 SVGAGI. The CDR3 has 14 amino acids.

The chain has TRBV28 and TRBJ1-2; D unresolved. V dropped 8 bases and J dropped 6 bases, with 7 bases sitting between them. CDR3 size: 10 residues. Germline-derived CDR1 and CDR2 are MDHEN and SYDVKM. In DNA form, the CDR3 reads TGTGCCAGCGGGGAAAATGGCTACACCTTC. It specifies CASGENGYTF.

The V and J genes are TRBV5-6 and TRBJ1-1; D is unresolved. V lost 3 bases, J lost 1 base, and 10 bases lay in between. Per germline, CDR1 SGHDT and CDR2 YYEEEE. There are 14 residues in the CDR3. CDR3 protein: CASSSAGKNTEAFF. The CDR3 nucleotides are TGTGCCAGCAGCTCTGCCGGGAAGAACACTGAAGCTTTCTTT.

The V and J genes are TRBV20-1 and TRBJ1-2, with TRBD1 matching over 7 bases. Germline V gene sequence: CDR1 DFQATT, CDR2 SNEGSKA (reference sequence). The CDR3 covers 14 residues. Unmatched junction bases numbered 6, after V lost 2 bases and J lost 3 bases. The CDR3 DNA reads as TGCAGTGCTAGAATCTGGGACAGAGACTATGGCTACACCTTC. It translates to CSARIWDRDYGYTF.

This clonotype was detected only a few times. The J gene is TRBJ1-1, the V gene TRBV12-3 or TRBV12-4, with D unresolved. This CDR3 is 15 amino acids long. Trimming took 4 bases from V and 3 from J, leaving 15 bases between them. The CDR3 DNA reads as TGTGCCAGCAGTTCCGCCCCGGCAGGAGACACTGAAGCTTTCTTT. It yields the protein CASSSAPAGDTEAFF.

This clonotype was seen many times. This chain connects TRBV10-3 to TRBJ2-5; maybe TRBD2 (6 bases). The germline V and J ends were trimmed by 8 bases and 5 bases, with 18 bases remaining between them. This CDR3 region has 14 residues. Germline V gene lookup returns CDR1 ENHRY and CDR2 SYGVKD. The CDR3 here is CAIGGDLTGETQYF. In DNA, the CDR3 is TGTGCCATCGGAGGGGACCTAACGGGGGAGACCCAGTACTTC.

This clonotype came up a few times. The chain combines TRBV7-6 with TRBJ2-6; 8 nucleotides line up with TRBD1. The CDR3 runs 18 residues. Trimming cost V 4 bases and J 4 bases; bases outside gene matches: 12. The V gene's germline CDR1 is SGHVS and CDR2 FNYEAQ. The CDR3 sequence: CASSSSGQGKSGANVLTF. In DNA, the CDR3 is TGTGCCAGCAGCTCATCCGGACAGGGTAAATCCGGGGCCAACGTCCTGACTTTC.

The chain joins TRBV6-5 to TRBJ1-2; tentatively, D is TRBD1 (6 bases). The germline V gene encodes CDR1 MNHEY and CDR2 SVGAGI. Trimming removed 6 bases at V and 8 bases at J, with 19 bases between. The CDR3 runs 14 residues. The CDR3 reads CASRTQGRGGGYTF. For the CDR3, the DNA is TGTGCCAGCAGAACCCAGGGGCGCGGGGGAGGCTACACCTTC.

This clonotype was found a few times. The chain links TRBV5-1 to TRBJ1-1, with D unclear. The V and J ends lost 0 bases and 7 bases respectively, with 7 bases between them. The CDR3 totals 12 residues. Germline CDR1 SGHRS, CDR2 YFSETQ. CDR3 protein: CASSLEADEAFF. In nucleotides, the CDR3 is TGCGCCAGCAGCTTGGAGGCAGATGAAGCTTTCTTT.

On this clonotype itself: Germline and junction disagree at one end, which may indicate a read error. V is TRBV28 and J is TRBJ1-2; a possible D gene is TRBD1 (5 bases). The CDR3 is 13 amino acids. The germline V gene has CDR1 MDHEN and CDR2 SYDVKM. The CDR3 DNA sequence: TGTGCCAGCGACAACGAAGGGGACTATGTCTACACCTTC. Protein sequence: CASDNEGDYVYTF.

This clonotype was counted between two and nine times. The CDR3 spells CATSRESGEGEKLFF. CDR3 coding DNA: TGTGCCACCAGCAGAGAATCTGGGGAAGGGGAAAAACTGTTTTTT. The chain employs TRBV15 and TRBJ1-4, with no clear D. There are 15 residues in the CDR3. V was trimmed by 0 bases and J by 8 bases, leaving 13 bases between them. Germline V lookup: CDR1 LNHNV, CDR2 YYDKDF (reference sequence).

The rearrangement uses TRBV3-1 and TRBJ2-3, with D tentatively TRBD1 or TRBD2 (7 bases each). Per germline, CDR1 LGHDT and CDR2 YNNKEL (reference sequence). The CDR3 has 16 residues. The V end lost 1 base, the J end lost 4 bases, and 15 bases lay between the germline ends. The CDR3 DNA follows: TGTGCCAGCAGCCAAGTTGCAGGGGGAGGGGCAGATACGCAGTATTTT. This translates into CASSQVAGGGADTQYF.

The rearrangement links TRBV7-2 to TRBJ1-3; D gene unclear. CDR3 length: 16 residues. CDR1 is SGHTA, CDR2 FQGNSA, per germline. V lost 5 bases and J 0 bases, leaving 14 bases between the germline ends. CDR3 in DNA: TGTGCCAGCAGCCCGAAAACACGGAGCTCTGGAAACACCATATATTTT. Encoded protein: CASSPKTRSSGNTIYF.

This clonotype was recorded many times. CDR3 DNA: TGCAGTGCTAGAGGGGCCGTTACAACCTACGAGCAGTACTTC. The encoded protein is CSARGAVTTYEQYF. The rearrangement links TRBV20-1 to TRBJ2-7; D uncertain. The CDR3 contains 14 residues. The germline V gene has CDR1 DFQATT and CDR2 SNEGSKA (reference sequence). The V end lost 1 base, the J end lost 2 bases, and 12 bases lay between the germline ends.

The DNA of the CDR3 is TGTGCCAGCAGCTTAGGAGACAGGCGCTCTGGGGCCAACGTCCTGACTTTC. As protein: CASSLGDRRSGANVLTF. The chain employs TRBV7-9 and TRBJ2-6; possible D gene TRBD1, 6 bases. Per the germline V gene, CDR1 is SEHNR and CDR2 is FQNEAQ (reference sequence). V lost 1 base to trimming and J lost 0 bases, with 10 bases between them. The CDR3 extends over 17 amino acids.

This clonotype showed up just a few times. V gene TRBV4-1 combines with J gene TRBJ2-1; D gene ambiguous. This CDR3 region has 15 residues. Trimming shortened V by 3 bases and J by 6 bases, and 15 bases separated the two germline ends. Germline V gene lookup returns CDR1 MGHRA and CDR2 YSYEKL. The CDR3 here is CASSQISLSTNEQFF. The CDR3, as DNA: TGCGCCAGCAGCCAGATCTCCCTATCTACCAATGAGCAGTTCTTC.

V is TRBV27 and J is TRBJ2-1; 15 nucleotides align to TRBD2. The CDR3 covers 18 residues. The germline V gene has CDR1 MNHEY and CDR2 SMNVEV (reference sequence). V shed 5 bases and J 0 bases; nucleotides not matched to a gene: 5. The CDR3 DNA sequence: TGTGCCAGCAGTATGTGGACTAGCGGGGGGGCCTCCTACAATGAGCAGTTCTTC. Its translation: CASSMWTSGGASYNEQFF.